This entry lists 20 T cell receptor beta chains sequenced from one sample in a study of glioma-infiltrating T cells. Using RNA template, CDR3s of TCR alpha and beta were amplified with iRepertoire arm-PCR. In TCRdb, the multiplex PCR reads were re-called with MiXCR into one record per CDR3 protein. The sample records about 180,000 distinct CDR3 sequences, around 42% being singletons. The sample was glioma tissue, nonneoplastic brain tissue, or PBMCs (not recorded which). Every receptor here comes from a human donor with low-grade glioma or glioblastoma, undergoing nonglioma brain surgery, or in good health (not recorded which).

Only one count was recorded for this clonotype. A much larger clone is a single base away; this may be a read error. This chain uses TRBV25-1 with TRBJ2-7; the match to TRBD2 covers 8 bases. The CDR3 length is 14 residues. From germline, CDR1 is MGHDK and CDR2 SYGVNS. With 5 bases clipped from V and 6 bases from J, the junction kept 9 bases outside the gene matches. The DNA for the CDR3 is TGTGCCAGCAGTTGGAGCGGGAGTATAGGCGAGCAGTACTTC. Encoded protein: CASSWSGSIGEQYF.

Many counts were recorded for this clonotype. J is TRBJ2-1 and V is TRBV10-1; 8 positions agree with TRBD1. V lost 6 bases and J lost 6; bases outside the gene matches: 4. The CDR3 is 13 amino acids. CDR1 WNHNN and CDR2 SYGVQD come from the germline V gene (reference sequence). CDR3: CASREGTGNEQFF. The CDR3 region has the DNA TGCGCCAGCAGGGAAGGGACAGGCAATGAGCAGTTCTTC.

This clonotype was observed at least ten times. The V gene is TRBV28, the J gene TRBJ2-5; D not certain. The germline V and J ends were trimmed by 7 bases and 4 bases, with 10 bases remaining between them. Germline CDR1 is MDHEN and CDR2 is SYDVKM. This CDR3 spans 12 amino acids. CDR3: CASNGRGETQYF. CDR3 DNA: TGTGCCAGCAATGGCAGAGGAGAGACCCAGTACTTC.

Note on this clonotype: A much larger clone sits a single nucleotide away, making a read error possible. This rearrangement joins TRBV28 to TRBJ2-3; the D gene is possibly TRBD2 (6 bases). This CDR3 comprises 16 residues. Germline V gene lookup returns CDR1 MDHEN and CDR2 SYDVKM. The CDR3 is CASSSPRRTSTNTQYF. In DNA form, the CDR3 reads TGTGCCAGCAGTTCACCTCGGCGTACTAGCACAAATACGCAGTATTTT.

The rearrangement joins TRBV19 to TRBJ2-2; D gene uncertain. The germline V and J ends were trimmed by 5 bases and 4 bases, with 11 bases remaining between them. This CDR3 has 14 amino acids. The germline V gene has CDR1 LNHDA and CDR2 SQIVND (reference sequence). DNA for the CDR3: TGTGCCAGTAGTGTCCAACCAGTCACCGGGGAGCTGTTTTTT. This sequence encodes CASSVQPVTGELFF.

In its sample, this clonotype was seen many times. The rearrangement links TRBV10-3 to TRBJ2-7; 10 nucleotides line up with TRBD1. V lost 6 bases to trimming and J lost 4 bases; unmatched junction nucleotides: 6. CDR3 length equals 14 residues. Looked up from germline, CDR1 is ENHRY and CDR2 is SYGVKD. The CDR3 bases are TGTGCCATCAGGGATTGGACAGGGGGGTACGAGCAGTACTTC. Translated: CAIRDWTGGYEQYF.

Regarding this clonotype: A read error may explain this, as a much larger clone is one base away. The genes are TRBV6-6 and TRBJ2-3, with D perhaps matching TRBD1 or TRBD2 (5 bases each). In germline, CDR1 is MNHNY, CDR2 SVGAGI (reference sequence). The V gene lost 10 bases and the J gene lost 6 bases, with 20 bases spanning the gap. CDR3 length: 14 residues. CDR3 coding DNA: TGTGCCATCAGCACCGGGACCTCCGGGGATACGCAGTATTTT. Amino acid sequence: CAISTGTSGDTQYF.

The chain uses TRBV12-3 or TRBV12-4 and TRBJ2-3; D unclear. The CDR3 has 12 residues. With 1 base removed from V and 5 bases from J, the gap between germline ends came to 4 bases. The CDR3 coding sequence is TGTGCCAGCAGTTTAGTCATAGATACGCAGTATTTT. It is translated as CASSLVIDTQYF.

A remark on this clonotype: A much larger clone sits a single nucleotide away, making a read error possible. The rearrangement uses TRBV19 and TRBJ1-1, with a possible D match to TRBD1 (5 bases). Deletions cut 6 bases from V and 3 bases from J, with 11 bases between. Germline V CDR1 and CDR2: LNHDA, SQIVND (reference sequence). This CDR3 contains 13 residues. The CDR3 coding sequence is TGTGCCAGTAGGGCAGGGCGGGACACTGAAGCTTTCTTT. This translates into CASRAGRDTEAFF.

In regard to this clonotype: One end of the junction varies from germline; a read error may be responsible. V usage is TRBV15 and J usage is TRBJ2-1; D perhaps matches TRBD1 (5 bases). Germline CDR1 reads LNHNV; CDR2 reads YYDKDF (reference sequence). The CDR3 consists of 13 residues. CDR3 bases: TGTGCCAACAGCAGGGCACGGGTGGATGGGCAGTTCTTC. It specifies CANSRARVDGQFF.

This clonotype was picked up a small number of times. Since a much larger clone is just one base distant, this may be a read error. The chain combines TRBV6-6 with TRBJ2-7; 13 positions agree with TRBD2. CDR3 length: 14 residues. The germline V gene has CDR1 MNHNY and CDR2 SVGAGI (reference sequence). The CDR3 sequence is CASSYGLAGDEKYF. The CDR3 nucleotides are TGTGCCAGCAGTTACGGACTAGCGGGAGACGAGAAGTACTTC.

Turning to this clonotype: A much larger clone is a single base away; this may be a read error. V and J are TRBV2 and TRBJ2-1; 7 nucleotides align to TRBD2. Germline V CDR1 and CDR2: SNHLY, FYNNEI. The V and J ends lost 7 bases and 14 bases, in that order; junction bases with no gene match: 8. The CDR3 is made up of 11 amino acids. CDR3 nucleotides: TGTGCCAGCACAGGACCAGCGGGAAAGTTCTTC. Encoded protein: CASTGPAGKFF.

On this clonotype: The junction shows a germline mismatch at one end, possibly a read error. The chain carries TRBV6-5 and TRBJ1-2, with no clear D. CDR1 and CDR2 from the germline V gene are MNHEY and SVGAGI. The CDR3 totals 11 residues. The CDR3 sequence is CASSEDYGYNF. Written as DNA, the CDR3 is TGTGCCAGCAGTGAAGATTATGGCTACAACTTC.

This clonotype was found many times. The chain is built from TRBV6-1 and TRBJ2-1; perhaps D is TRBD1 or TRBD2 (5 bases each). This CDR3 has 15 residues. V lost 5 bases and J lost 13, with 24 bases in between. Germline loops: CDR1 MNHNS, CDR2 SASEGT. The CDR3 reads CASSNPRGNRDLQFF. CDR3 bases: TGTGCCAGCAGTAACCCACGGGGCAATAGAGACCTACAGTTCTTC.

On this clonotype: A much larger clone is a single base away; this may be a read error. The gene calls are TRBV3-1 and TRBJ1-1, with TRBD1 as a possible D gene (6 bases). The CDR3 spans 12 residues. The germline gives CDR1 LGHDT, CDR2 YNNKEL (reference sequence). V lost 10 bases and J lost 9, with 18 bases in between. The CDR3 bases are TGTGCCACCAGGGGAGTGAAAACTAAAGCTTTCTTT. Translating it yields CATRGVKTKAFF.

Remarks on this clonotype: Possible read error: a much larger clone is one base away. This chain's CDR3 is CASSSGGRNEQFF. CDR3 DNA: TGTGCCAGCAGTTCAGGGGGTCGGAATGAGCAGTTCTTC. This chain connects TRBV28 to TRBJ2-1; 7 bases align to TRBD1. J lost 7 bases, V lost 4 bases, and 4 bases had no gene match. From germline, CDR1 is MDHEN and CDR2 SYDVKM. The CDR3 runs to 13 residues.

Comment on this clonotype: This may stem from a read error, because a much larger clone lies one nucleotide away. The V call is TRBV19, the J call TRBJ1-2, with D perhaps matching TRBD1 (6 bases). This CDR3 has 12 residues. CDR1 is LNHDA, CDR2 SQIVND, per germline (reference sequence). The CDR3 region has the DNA TGTGACAGTACTGGGACATACTATGGCTACACCTTC. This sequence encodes CDSTGTYYGYTF.

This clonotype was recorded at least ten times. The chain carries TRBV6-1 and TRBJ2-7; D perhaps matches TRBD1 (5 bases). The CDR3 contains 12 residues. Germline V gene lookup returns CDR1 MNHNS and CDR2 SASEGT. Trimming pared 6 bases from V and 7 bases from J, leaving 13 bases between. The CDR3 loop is CASRRTQGEQYF. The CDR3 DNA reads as TGTGCCAGCAGACGGACGCAGGGTGAGCAGTACTTC.

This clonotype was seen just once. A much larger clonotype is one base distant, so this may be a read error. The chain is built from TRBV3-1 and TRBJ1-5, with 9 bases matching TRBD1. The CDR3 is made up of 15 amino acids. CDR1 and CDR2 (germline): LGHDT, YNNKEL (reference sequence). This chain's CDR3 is CASSQLQGANEPQHF. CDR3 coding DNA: TGTGCCAGCAGCCAACTACAGGGGGCCAATGAGCCCCAGCATTTT.

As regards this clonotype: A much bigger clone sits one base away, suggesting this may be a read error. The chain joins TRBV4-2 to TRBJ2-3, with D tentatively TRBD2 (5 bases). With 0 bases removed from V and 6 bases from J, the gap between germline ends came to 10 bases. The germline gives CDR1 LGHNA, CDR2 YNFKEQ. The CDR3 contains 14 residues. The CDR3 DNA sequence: TGTGCCAGCAGCCAAGATGAGGGAGCGGATACGCAGTATTTT. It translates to CASSQDEGADTQYF.